What follows describes a single T cell receptor beta chain. The antigen is undetermined. This sample was taken from a study of cytomegalovirus exposure and HLA in healthy donors. At the level of the study: Most donors, 81% of 350 to 450 genotyped, fell in the Caucasian-associated ancestry cluster. Study-level findings and limits: One cluster of highly shared sequence variants probably arose as a sequencing artifact.

Deletions cut 7 bases from V and 1 base from J, with 17 bases between. The CDR3 is 16 amino acids. The germline V gene has CDR1 MGHDK and CDR2 SYGVNS. Use of 60 Vbeta and 13 Jbeta primers characterized the PCR. Only in-frame clones appear in the TCRdb table, and some are missing; sequencing was by immunoSEQ multiplex PCR. The table shows about 130,000 clones, with about 73% occurring only once. Material: PBMCs. V usage is TRBV25-1 and J usage is TRBJ1-5; possibly TRBD1 for D (5 bases). The TCR was taken from a woman in her forties in good health and CMV-seropositive. The CDR3 loop is CASTLVGGGSNQPQHF. DNA for the CDR3: TGTGCCAGCACCCTAGTGGGCGGGGGGAGCAATCAGCCCCAGCATTTT.